This paragraph covers one T cell receptor (beta chain) sequence. The antigen is not known. Germline CDR1 reads MNHEY; CDR2 reads SMNVEV (reference sequence). CDR3 length: 16 amino acids. V was clipped by 6 bases and J by 1 base; unmatched bases: 9. The data originate from a study of radiotherapy plus CTLA-4 blockade in lung cancer. Profiling relied on immunoSEQ multiplex PCR, and the TCRdb table lists in-frame clones only, not all of them. The sample has some 35,000 clones, approximately 85% seen once. General study points: There was expansion of tumor-derived TCR clones in blood after radiotherapy plus ipilimumab.

This TCR was recovered from a human donor with non-small cell lung cancer who had stable disease on radiotherapy plus ipilimumab. The gene calls are TRBV27 and TRBJ2-7, with TRBD1 matching over 10 bases. Source: peripheral blood, taken from a patient treated with radiotherapy plus ipilimumab. CDR3 region: CASSALAGQGSYEQYF. The CDR3 DNA sequence: TGTGCCAGCAGCGCCCTGGCGGGACAGGGGTCCTACGAGCAGTACTTC.